This T cell receptor (beta chain) was documented in a study of PD-1 blockade in classical Hodgkin lymphoma. All trial patients relapsed after autologous stem cell transplantation. A word on this clone: The antigen remains unidentified.

Sequencing used immunoSEQ multiplex PCR; TCRdb keeps in-frame clones, though not all of them. Found here are 50,000 or so clones, roughly 73% of them singletons; the top ten hold over 12%. Notes on the study in general: Reports indicated that newly diagnosed patients had lower baseline TCR diversity than healthy donors did.

This CDR3 contains 13 residues. The germline CDR1 and CDR2 sequences are SNHLY and FYNNEI. V lost 7 bases and J lost 1, with 11 bases in between. Sequenced here: peripheral blood mononuclear cells (PBMCs), sampled before the second cycle of nivolumab. The source is a human donor with classical Hodgkin lymphoma. The V gene is TRBV2, the J gene TRBJ2-7, with unresolved D. The CDR3 is CASTQMDSYEQYF. The CDR3, as DNA: TGTGCCAGCACCCAGATGGATTCCTACGAGCAGTACTTC.